Each of the 20 T cell receptor beta chains below was sequenced from the same sample in a study of T cells in Graves' hyperthyroidism and ophthalmopathy. Researchers amplified the TCR beta CDR3 regions from RNA transcripts. In the first-round RT-PCR of the TCR CDR3, the HTBI primer set was used. TCRdb called the multiplex PCR reads again in MiXCR, with one record for every CDR3 protein. The profile shows about 95,000 distinct CDR3 sequences, approximately 39% of them singletons. Sequencing input: peripheral blood or thyroid tissue (not recorded which). All receptors come from a woman aged 30 to 39 with Graves' hyperthyroidism.

The V gene is TRBV2, the J gene TRBJ1-6; no reliable D call. The germline CDR1 and CDR2 sequences are SNHLY and FYNNEI. The CDR3 spans 11 residues. V shed 3 bases and J shed 13 bases, with 7 bases lying between them. The CDR3 DNA sequence: TGTGCCAGCAGTGAGAACGTGCCCCTCCACTTT. This sequence encodes CASSENVPLHF.

This clonotype was observed many times. The chain employs TRBV7-9 and TRBJ2-2; possibly TRBD1 for D (5 bases). This CDR3 region has 14 residues. Trimming took off 5 bases at V and 7 bases at J, with 14 bases between the two ends. CDR1 is SEHNR, CDR2 FQNEAQ, per germline (reference sequence). Written as DNA, the CDR3 is TGTGCCAGCAGCCCCCCAGGGCTAATCGGGGAGCTGTTTTTT. Translation gives CASSPPGLIGELFF.

This clonotype showed up many times. This sequence joins TRBV20-1 and TRBJ2-7, with D unclear. The germline V gene has CDR1 DFQATT and CDR2 SNEGSKA (reference sequence). The CDR3 has 12 residues. V gave up 0 bases and J gave up 2 bases, with 5 bases separating them. CDR3 sequence: CSARDWAYEQYF. CDR3 sequence (DNA): TGCAGTGCTAGAGATTGGGCCTACGAGCAGTACTTC.

Judged by abundance, this clonotype is medium-sized. The chain recombines TRBV2 with TRBJ1-5; D unclear. V was shortened by 0 bases and J by 7 bases, with 10 bases between the two germline ends. CDR3 size: 14 residues. From germline, CDR1 is SNHLY and CDR2 FYNNEI. In DNA form, the CDR3 reads TGTGCCAGCAGTGAAGCGGAGCGCCAGCAGCCCCAGCATTTT. Translation: CASSEAERQQPQHF.

The gene calls are TRBV7-8 and TRBJ2-7; 12 nucleotides line up with TRBD2. Germline V gene lookup returns CDR1 SGHVS and CDR2 FQNEAQ. V was pared by 6 bases and J by 7 bases, with 7 bases of the junction left unmatched. The CDR3 is made up of 14 amino acids. CDR3 protein: CASRWPGLAGEQYF. DNA of the CDR3: TGTGCCAGCAGATGGCCGGGACTAGCGGGTGAGCAGTACTTC. Drawing the rest from reference TRBV7-8 and TRBJ2-7, the complete variable domain is GAGVSQSPRYKVAKRGQDVALRCDPISGHVSLFWYQQALGQGPEFLTYFQNEAQLDKSGLPSDRFFAERPEGSVSTLKIQRTQQEDSAVYLCASRWPGLAGEQYFGPGTRLTVT.

This clonotype was seen repeatedly, ten times or more. This chain uses TRBV18 with TRBJ2-7; 10 bases line up with TRBD1. The CDR3 consists of 15 residues. The V segment lost 2 bases and the J segment 5 bases; nucleotides outside the gene matches: 6. Germline CDR1 KGHSH, CDR2 LQKENI. The CDR3 sequence is CASSPERQGADEQYF. In DNA form, the CDR3 reads TGTGCCAGCTCACCAGAGAGACAGGGGGCGGACGAGCAGTACTTC.

This clonotype is medium-sized by share. CDR3 in amino acids: CASSPALAEQYF. In DNA form, the CDR3 reads TGTGCCAGCAGCCCCGCCCTAGCGGAGCAGTACTTC. The J gene is TRBJ2-7, the V gene TRBV7-8; D may be TRBD2 (6 bases). The germline V and J ends were trimmed by 5 bases and 7 bases, with 12 bases remaining between them. This CDR3 contains 12 residues. Germline lookup yields CDR1 SGHVS and CDR2 FQNEAQ.

This clonotype was observed once. As DNA, the CDR3 is TGCAGTGCTAGGACGACAGGGGATGGCTACACCTTC. It yields the protein CSARTTGDGYTF. The chain joins TRBV20-1 to TRBJ1-2; 8 positions agree with TRBD1. The germline V gene encodes CDR1 DFQATT and CDR2 SNEGSKA (reference sequence). CDR3 length: 12 amino acids. Germline trimming cut 3 bases from V and 6 bases from J; bases unmatched to any gene: 3.

The V and J genes are TRBV7-8 and TRBJ2-7; TRBD2 agrees at 11 bases. V shed 0 bases and J 0 bases; nucleotides not matched to a gene: 7. The germline CDR1 and CDR2 sequences are SGHVS and FQNEAQ. The CDR3 is made up of 18 amino acids. Here the CDR3 DNA reads TGTGCCAGCAGCTTAGCCGGGACTAGCGGATTTAACTCCTACGAGCAGTACTTC. This translates into CASSLAGTSGFNSYEQYF. Complete variable domain (other parts from reference TRBV7-8 and TRBJ2-7): GAGVSQSPRYKVAKRGQDVALRCDPISGHVSLFWYQQALGQGPEFLTYFQNEAQLDKSGLPSDRFFAERPEGSVSTLKIQRTQQEDSAVYLCASSLAGTSGFNSYEQYFGPGTRLTVT.

This clonotype was observed many times. The gene calls are TRBV5-1 and TRBJ2-5; TRBD1 or TRBD2 may be the D gene (5 bases each). V was clipped by 5 bases and J by 3 bases, with 11 bases between them. The CDR3 runs 13 residues. Germline CDR1 and CDR2: SGHRS and YFSETQ. The CDR3 nucleotides read TGCGCCAGCAGGGTAGGGACCGAAGAGACCCAGTACTTC. It encodes CASRVGTEETQYF.

As concerns this clonotype: The conserved phenylalanine or tryptophan normally closing the CDR3 is absent here, so this likely arose from a read error. No DNA is shown, since the ends of the CDR3 on it are uncertain; the CDR3 is the one TCRdb lists. The chain has TRBV12-3 or TRBV12-4 and TRBJ2-3. The CDR3 is made up of 12 amino acids, end residues included. The CDR3 sequence: CASRPNTDTPYS.

A remark on this clonotype: It is likely a read error, because the conserved phenylalanine at the end of the CDR3 is missing. The chain carries TRBV9 and TRBJ2-7; 9 bases match TRBD1. V trimming: 3 bases; J trimming: 5 bases; junction bases outside the gene matches: 9. Germline V CDR1 and CDR2: SGDLS, YYNGEE. The CDR3 is 15 residues long. CDR3 bases: TGTGCCAGCAGCGACCCTACAGGGGGCGGGGACGAGCAGTACCTC. Its translation: CASSDPTGGGDEQYL.

In its sample, this clonotype was seen many times. The chain joins TRBV2 to TRBJ2-5; no firm D call. Germline V lookup: CDR1 SNHLY, CDR2 FYNNEI. The ends were cut back, 7 bases at V and 5 bases at J, with 11 bases in the middle. The CDR3 runs to 12 residues. CDR3 in amino acids: CASTSFAETQYF. The CDR3 DNA reads as TGTGCCAGCACATCCTTCGCGGAGACCCAGTACTTC.

Many counts were recorded for this clonotype. The J gene is TRBJ1-1, the V gene TRBV5-8, with D hard to call. CDR3 length: 14 residues. Germline-derived CDR1 and CDR2 are SGHTS and YDEGEE. Between the trimmed V and J ends, which lost 4 bases and 0 bases, there was a span of 10 bases. CDR3 amino acids: CASSETTMNTEAFF. The DNA for the CDR3 is TGTGCCAGCAGCGAGACAACCATGAACACTGAAGCTTTCTTT.

This clonotype was found once. The V and J genes are TRBV20-1 and TRBJ1-2; maybe TRBD1 (6 bases). CDR1 and CDR2 from the germline V gene are DFQATT and SNEGSKA (reference sequence). Trimming stripped 5 bases from V and 4 bases from J, with 14 bases between. The length of the CDR3 is 13 residues. CDR3 in DNA: TGCAGTGCTGGACCCTCAGGGGCCTATGGCTACACCTTC. As protein: CSAGPSGAYGYTF.

Within the sample, this clonotype is medium-sized. The rearrangement joins TRBV2 to TRBJ2-7; 7 nucleotides match TRBD1. V lost 6 bases to trimming and J lost 5 bases; unmatched junction nucleotides: 4. CDR1 SNHLY and CDR2 FYNNEI come from the germline V gene. The CDR3 runs to 12 residues. The CDR3 region is CASSATGDEQYF. DNA of the CDR3: TGTGCCAGCAGCGCAACAGGGGACGAGCAGTACTTC.

V gene TRBV20-1 combines with J gene TRBJ1-6, with 10 bases lining up with TRBD1. CDR3 length equals 15 residues. Germline CDR1 reads DFQATT; CDR2 reads SNEGSKA (reference sequence). The V and J ends lost 2 bases and 16 bases, in that order; junction bases with no gene match: 14. Here the CDR3 reads CSARPTGTGDIPLHF. DNA for the CDR3: TGCAGTGCTAGACCAACCGGGACAGGGGACATTCCTCTCCACTTT.

This clonotype occurred many times. V usage is TRBV6-5 and J usage is TRBJ2-7; TRBD1 matches at 9 bases. Germline V gives CDR1 MNHEY, CDR2 SVGAGI. J was trimmed by 2 bases and V by 5 bases; bases with no gene match: 4. There are 14 residues in the CDR3. CDR3 DNA sequence: TGTGCCAGCAGTCCGACAGGGGGTCCCTACGAGCAGTACTTC. Its translation is CASSPTGGPYEQYF.

This clonotype was picked up many times. The chain links TRBV5-8 to TRBJ1-1; D uncertain. With 5 bases removed from V and 2 bases from J, the gap between germline ends came to 16 bases. The V gene's germline CDR1 is SGHTS and CDR2 YDEGEE. This CDR3 spans 15 amino acids. The chain's CDR3 is CASSQRGRGNTEAFF. Here the CDR3 DNA reads TGTGCCAGCAGTCAACGGGGAAGAGGTAACACTGAAGCTTTCTTT.

This clonotype was seen a single time. The rearrangement links TRBV28 to TRBJ1-6, with no clear D. This CDR3 region has 14 residues. Germline V gives CDR1 MDHEN, CDR2 SYDVKM. Trimming shortened V by 9 bases and J by 8 bases, and 17 bases separated the two germline ends. For the CDR3, the DNA is TGTGCCAGTATAAGAACGAGGACTTATTCACCCCTCCACTTT. Translated: CASIRTRTYSPLHF.